This TCR beta chain was profiled in a study of beta chain features in type 1 diabetes. This clone was picked up a small number of times. CD45RO/CCR7/CD25/CD127/CD95/CD27 staining was used to isolate CD4+ naive, central memory, regulatory and stem cell-like memory cells by sorting. Expressed TCRB transcripts were sequenced, since all the RNA that had been isolated was reverse transcribed. Repertoires were generated with immunoSEQ multiplex PCR, while TCRdb's copy carries only in-frame clones and drops some. The table lists some 230,000 clones, around 10% of them singletons. The CDR3 runs to 15 residues. V lost 5 bases and J lost 7; bases outside the gene matches: 6. CDR1 and CDR2 (germline): SGHVS, FQNEAQ.

The rearrangement joins TRBV7-8 to TRBJ2-1; 12 bases fit TRBD2. The TCR originated in a young woman in good health. Sample: naive CD4+ T cells from blood. CDR3 sequence reads: CASSVGLAGRNEQFF. Here the CDR3 DNA reads TGTGCCAGCAGCGTAGGACTAGCGGGACGGAATGAGCAGTTCTTC. The whole variable domain, filled in from reference TRBV7-8 and TRBJ2-1, reads GAGVSQSPRYKVAKRGQDVALRCDPISGHVSLFWYQQALGQGPEFLTYFQNEAQLDKSGLPSDRFFAERPEGSVSTLKIQRTQQEDSAVYLCASSVGLAGRNEQFFGPGTRLTVL.